These 17 T cell receptor beta chains share one sample of origin, sequenced in a study of esophageal squamous cell carcinoma under preoperative chemotherapy. TCRdb passed the PCR reads through MiXCR, listing each CDR3 protein once. Among some 11,000 distinct CDR3 sequences, roughly 60% were seen once, and the ten largest hold just under 30%. Time point of the sample: after preoperative PTX-NDP chemotherapy. This specimen was taken from a patient given preoperative chemotherapy. The receptors originated from a human donor with esophageal squamous cell carcinoma. The donor label of this sample is uncertain.

There are a few counts of this clonotype. This rearrangement joins TRBV12-3 or TRBV12-4 to TRBJ1-4, with unresolved D. Trimming stripped 1 base from V and 4 bases from J, with 4 bases between. The CDR3 contains 13 residues. In DNA, the CDR3 is TGTGCCAGCAGTTTAGAGGGTAATGAAAAACTGTTTTTT. It specifies CASSLEGNEKLFF.

V and J are TRBV7-2 and TRBJ1-1, with D unclear. Per the germline V gene, CDR1 is SGHTA and CDR2 is FQGNSA. The ends were cut back, 1 base at V and 6 bases at J, with 12 bases in the middle. The CDR3 loop spans 14 amino acids. This CDR3 reads CASSLGSSTAEAFF. The CDR3, as DNA: TGTGCCAGCAGCTTAGGCAGTTCAACGGCTGAAGCTTTCTTT.

The table lists this clonotype with a few counts. The V call is TRBV6-1, the J call TRBJ2-3, with 10 bases fitting TRBD1. The closer fit of TRBJ2-7 to the DNA end suggests the J call may be wrong. The germline CDR1 and CDR2 sequences are MNHNS and SASEGT. The CDR3 extends over 15 amino acids. The CDR3: CASSERGDRGGEQYF. The CDR3, as DNA: TGTGCCAGCAGTGAACGGGGGGACAGGGGAGGCGAGCAGTACTTC.

The chain links TRBV6-1 to TRBJ2-1, with 10 bases that match TRBD2. TRBJ2-7 explains the end of the DNA better; the J call may be wrong. CDR1 and CDR2 (germline): MNHNS, SASEGT. This CDR3 has 14 amino acids. The CDR3 sequence is CASSESLAGDEQYF. The CDR3 region has the DNA TGTGCCAGCAGTGAAAGCCTAGCGGGAGACGAGCAGTACTTC.

This chain uses TRBV6-1 with TRBJ2-1; unclear D gene. This CDR3 is built from 19 residues. V was trimmed by 0 bases and J by 0 bases, leaving 18 bases between them. CDR1 and CDR2 from the germline V gene are MNHNS and SASEGT. Here the CDR3 DNA reads TGTGCCAGCAGTGAAGCATCCCCGGGTTCGTCGACCTCCTACAATGAGCAGTTCTTC. Its protein product is CASSEASPGSSTSYNEQFF.

The gene calls are TRBV12-3 or TRBV12-4 and TRBJ1-4, with D perhaps matching TRBD1 (5 bases). The CDR3 has 11 residues. Trimming removed 6 bases from V and 8 bases from J, with 7 bases in between. CDR3 amino acids: CASRQDEKLFF. CDR3 nucleotides: TGTGCCAGCAGACAGGACGAAAAACTGTTTTTT.

The rearrangement uses TRBV12-3 or TRBV12-4 and TRBJ2-1; 7 bases agree with TRBD2. This CDR3 region has 13 residues. After removal of 9 bases from V and 13 bases from J, the junction contained 15 bases not matched to a gene. In DNA, the CDR3 is TGTGCCAGTCTCCCCGGGGGGACGGGGACCCAGTTCTTC. Protein: CASLPGGTGTQFF.

This chain uses TRBV10-3 with TRBJ2-3; D might be TRBD1 or TRBD2, each matching 6 bases. The CDR3 covers 14 residues. Looked up from germline, CDR1 is ENHRY and CDR2 is SYGVKD. As DNA, the CDR3 is TGTGCGGGCAAGGGGGGCGAGGACCAAGATACGCAGTATTTT. This gives the protein CAGKGGEDQDTQYF.

This clonotype was picked up many times. The chain recombines TRBV6-2 or TRBV6-3 with TRBJ2-1; possibly TRBD2 for D (6 bases). This CDR3 contains 16 residues. The V end was cut by 6 bases, the J end by 9 bases, with 24 bases between. Germline values: CDR1 MNHEY, CDR2 SVGEGT. Here the CDR3 reads CASSPHGGVTWSEQFF. The CDR3, as DNA: TGTGCCAGCAGCCCACACGGGGGAGTCACCTGGAGTGAGCAGTTCTTC.

The CDR3 DNA reads TGTGCCAGCAGCTTCGGTTTAGCGGGATCCACCTACGATGAGCTGTTTTTT. As protein: CASSFGLAGSTYDELFF. The rearrangement joins TRBV7-2 to TRBJ2-2; 8 positions agree with TRBD2. V lost 3 bases to trimming and J lost 11 bases; unmatched junction nucleotides: 17. CDR3 length equals 17 residues. CDR1 and CDR2 (germline): SGHTA, FQGNSA.

A note on this clonotype: The junction departs from germline at one end; a sequencing error may be responsible. In DNA form, the CDR3 reads TGTGCCAGCAGCTCACTAGGCCTCGTCTCGGGGCTGGGAGCCAAAGACATGCAGTATTTC. It is translated as CASSSLGLVSGLGAKDMQYF. This sequence joins TRBV6-1 and TRBJ2-4; possibly TRBD1 or TRBD2 for D (5 bases each). CDR3 length: 20 residues. CDR1 and CDR2 from the germline V gene are MNHNS and SASEGT.

This sequence joins TRBV11-2 and TRBJ2-5; TRBD2 might be the D (5 bases). This CDR3 contains 14 residues. Deletions cut 0 bases from V and 4 bases from J, with 9 bases between. In germline, CDR1 is SGHAT, CDR2 FQNNGV. This CDR3 is CASSLELAIETQYF. CDR3 nucleotide sequence: TGTGCCAGCAGCTTAGAGTTAGCGATAGAGACCCAGTACTTC.

This clonotype was observed a few times. The chain joins TRBV10-2 to TRBJ2-1; D might be TRBD1 or TRBD2, each matching 5 bases. The V end lost 0 bases, the J end lost 3 bases, and 6 bases lay between the germline ends. Per germline, CDR1 WSHSY and CDR2 SAAADI. The CDR3 totals 14 residues. The CDR3 coding sequence is TGCGCCAGCAGTGAGTCGGGGGACTACAATGAGCAGTTCTTC. Its translation is CASSESGDYNEQFF.

Details on this clonotype: Compared with germline, one end of the junction differs, possibly owing to a read error. The V and J genes are TRBV10-1 and TRBJ2-4, with D possibly matching TRBD2 (6 bases). CDR1 is WNHNN and CDR2 is SYGVQD in the germline V gene (reference sequence). This CDR3 is built from 13 residues. CDR3 DNA: TGCGCCAGCGGGGGGAGAGCCACAAACACTCAGTACTTC. The encoded protein is CASGGRATNTQYF.

This clonotype has only a few counts. This may be a read error, as it is one base from a much larger clone. V gene TRBV6-1 combines with J gene TRBJ2-1; 7 nucleotides match TRBD2. CDR1 and CDR2 from the germline V gene are MNHNS and SASEGT. J lost 10 bases, V lost 5 bases, and 5 bases had no gene match. The CDR3 has 12 residues. The chain's CDR3 is CASSLWDYEQFF. The CDR3, as DNA: TGTGCCAGCAGTCTCTGGGACTACGAGCAGTTCTTC.

This clonotype was seen only a few times. The chain links TRBV6-1 to TRBJ2-3; possible D gene TRBD2, 6 bases. Trimming took off 3 bases at V and 7 bases at J, with 20 bases between the two ends. The germline gives CDR1 MNHNS, CDR2 SASEGT. The CDR3 consists of 16 residues. The CDR3 sequence: CASSDLGGSDKNTQYF. For the CDR3, the DNA is TGTGCCAGCAGTGACTTGGGGGGAAGCGACAAAAATACGCAGTATTTT.

This sequence joins TRBV7-2 and TRBJ2-4; D may be TRBD1 or TRBD2 (5 bases each). The J call is uncertain, as TRBJ2-5 better fits the DNA end. Germline V lookup: CDR1 SGHTA, CDR2 FQGNSA. The CDR3 extends over 12 amino acids. The CDR3 region has the DNA TGTGCCAGCAGCCCCGGGGCCGAGACCCAGTACTTC. Its protein product is CASSPGAETQYF.